The T cell receptor (beta chain) described here comes from a study of identical twins. TCRdb re-called the 5' RACE reads with MiXCR, one entry per CDR3 protein. The sample has approximately 700,000 distinct CDR3 sequences; roughly 18% are singletons. The CDR3 contains 14 residues. The junction had 11 bases not matched to a gene; V was cut back by 6 bases and J by 7 bases. Germline CDR1 is DFQATT and CDR2 is SNEGSKA (reference sequence). These data were also reused for a study on T cells expressing NK-cell markers. That work contributes: According to the study, TCR beta repertoires originated from sorted CD3+CD56+NKG2C+, CD3+CD56+NKG2C- and CD3+CD56-NKG2C+ T cells. Among the eight sequenced donors, seven tested HCMV-seropositive and one tested seronegative. These clonotypes additionally ranked first within the CD3+CD56-NKG2C+ fraction of a handful of donors.

Sequenced: PBMCs. V gene TRBV20-1 combines with J gene TRBJ1-2, with 10 bases that match TRBD1. The clonotype comes from a woman between 18 and 29 years old in good health. For the CDR3, the DNA is TGCAGTGCACGGGACAGGGGTAGTGCAGGTGGCTACACCTTC. It is translated as CSARDRGSAGGYTF.